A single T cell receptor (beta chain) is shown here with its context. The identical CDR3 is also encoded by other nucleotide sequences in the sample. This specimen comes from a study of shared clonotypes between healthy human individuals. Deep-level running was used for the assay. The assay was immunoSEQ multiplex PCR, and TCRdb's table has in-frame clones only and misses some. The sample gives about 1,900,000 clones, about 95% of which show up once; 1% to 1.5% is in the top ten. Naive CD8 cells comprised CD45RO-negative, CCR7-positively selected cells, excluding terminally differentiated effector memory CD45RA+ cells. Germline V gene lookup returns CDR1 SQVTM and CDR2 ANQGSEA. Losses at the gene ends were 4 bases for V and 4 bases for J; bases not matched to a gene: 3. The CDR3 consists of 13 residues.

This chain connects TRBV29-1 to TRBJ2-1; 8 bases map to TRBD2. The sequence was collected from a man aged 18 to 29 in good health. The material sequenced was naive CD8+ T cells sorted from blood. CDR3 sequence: CSVVLAGYNEQFF. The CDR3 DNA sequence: TGCAGCGTTGTATTAGCGGGGTACAATGAGCAGTTCTTC.